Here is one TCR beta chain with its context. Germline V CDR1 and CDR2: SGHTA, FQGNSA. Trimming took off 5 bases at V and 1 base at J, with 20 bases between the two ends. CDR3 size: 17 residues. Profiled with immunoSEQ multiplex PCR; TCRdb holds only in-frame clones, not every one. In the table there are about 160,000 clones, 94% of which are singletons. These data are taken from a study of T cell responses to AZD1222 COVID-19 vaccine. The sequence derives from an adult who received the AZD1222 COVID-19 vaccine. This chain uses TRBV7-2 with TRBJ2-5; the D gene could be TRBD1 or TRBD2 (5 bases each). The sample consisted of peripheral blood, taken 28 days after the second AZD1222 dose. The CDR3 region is CASSPGLRTHSQETQYF. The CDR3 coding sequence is TGTGCCAGCAGCCCGGGGTTGCGGACACACAGCCAAGAGACCCAGTACTTC.